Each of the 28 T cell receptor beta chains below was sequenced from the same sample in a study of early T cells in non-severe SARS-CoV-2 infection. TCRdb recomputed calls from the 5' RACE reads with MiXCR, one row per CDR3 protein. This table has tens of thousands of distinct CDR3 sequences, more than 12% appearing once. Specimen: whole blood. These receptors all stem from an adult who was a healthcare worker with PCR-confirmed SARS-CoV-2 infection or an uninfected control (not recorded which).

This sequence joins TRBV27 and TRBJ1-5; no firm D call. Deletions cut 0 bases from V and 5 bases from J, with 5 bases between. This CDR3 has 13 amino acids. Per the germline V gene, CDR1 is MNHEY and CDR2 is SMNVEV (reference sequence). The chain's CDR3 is CASSLSRDQPQHF. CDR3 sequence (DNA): TGTGCCAGCAGTTTATCACGGGATCAGCCCCAGCATTTT.

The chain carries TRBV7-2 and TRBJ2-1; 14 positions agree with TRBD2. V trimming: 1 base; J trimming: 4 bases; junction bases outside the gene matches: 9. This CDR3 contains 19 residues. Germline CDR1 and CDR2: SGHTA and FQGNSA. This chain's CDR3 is CASSLDVTSGRGSYNEQFF. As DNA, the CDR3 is TGTGCCAGCAGCTTAGACGTGACTAGCGGGAGGGGGTCTTACAATGAGCAGTTCTTC. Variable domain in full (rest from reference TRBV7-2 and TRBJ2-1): GAGVSQSPSNKVTEKGKDVELRCDPISGHTALYWYRQSLGQGLEFLIYFQGNSAPDKSGLPSDRFSAERTGGSVSTLTIQRTQQEDSAVYLCASSLDVTSGRGSYNEQFFGPGTRLTVL.

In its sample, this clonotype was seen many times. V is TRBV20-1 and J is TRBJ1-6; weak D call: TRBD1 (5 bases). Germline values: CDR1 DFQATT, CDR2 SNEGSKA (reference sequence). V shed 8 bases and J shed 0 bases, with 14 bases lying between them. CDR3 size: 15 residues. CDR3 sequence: CSLSRASSYNSPLHF. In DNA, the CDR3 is TGCAGTCTAAGCAGGGCTAGCTCCTATAATTCACCCCTCCACTTT.

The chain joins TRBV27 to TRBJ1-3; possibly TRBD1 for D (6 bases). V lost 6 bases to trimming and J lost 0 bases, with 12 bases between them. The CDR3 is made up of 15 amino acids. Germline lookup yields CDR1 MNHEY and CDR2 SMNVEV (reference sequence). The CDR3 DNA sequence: TGTGCCAGCAGGGACAGCTTTTTCTCTGGAAACACCATATATTTT. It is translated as CASRDSFFSGNTIYF.

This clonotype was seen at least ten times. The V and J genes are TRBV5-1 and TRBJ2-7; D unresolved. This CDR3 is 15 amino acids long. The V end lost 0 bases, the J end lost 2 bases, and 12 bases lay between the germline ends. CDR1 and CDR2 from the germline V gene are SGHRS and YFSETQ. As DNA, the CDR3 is TGCGCCAGCAGCTTGGCCCCCACCACAGCCTACGAGCAGTACTTC. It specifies CASSLAPTTAYEQYF.

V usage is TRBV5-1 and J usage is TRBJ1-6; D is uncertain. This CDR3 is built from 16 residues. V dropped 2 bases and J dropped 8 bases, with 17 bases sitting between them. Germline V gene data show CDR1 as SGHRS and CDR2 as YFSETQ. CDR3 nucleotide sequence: TGCGCCAGCAGCTTACGATCCGGGAGTTACCATTCACCCCTCCACTTT. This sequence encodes CASSLRSGSYHSPLHF.

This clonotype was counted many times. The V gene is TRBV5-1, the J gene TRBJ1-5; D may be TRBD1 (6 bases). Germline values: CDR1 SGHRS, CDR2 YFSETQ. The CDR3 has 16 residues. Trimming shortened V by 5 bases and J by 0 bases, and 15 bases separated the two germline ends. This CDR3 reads CASRMAGAYSNQPQHF. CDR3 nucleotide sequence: TGCGCCAGCAGGATGGCAGGGGCTTATAGCAATCAGCCCCAGCATTTT.

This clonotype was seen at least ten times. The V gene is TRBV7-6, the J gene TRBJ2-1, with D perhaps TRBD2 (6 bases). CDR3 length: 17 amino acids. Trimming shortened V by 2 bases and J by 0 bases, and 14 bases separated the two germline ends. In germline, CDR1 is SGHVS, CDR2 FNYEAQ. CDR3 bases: TGTGCCAGCAGCTTAAACAGCGGCGGGGCCTCCTACAATGAGCAGTTCTTC. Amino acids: CASSLNSGGASYNEQFF.

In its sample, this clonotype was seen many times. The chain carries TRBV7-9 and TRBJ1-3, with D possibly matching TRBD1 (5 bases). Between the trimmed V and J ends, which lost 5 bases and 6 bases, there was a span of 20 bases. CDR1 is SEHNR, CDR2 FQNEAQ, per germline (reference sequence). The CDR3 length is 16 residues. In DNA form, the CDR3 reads TGTGCCAGCAGCCCGTCTCGGGGGGTAGGCGAAAACACCATATATTTT. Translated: CASSPSRGVGENTIYF.

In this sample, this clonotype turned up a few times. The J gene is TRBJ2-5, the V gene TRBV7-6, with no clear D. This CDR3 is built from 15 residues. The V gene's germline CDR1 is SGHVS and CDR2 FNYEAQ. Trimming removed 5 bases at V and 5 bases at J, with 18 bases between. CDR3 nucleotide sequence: TGTGCCAGCAGCCTCCCCGGGCAGACCTGGGAGACCCAGTACTTC. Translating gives CASSLPGQTWETQYF. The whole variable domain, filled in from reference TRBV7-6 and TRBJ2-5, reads GAGVSQSPRYKVTKRGQDVALRCDPISGHVSLYWYRQALGQGPEFLTYFNYEAQQDKSGLPNDRFSAERPEGSISTLTIQRTEQRDSAMYRCASSLPGQTWETQYFGPGTRLLVL.

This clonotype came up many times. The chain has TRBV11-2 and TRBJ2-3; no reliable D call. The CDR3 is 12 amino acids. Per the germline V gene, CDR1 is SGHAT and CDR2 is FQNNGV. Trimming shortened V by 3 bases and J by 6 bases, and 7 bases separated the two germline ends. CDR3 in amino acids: CASSLSEDTQYF. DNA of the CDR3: TGTGCCAGCAGCTTGAGCGAGGATACGCAGTATTTT.

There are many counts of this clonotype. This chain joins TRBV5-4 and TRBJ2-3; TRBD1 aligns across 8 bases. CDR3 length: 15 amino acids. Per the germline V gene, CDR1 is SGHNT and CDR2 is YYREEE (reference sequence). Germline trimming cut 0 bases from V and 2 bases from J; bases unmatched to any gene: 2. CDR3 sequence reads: CASSLDRGITDTQYF. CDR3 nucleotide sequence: TGTGCCAGCAGCTTGGACAGGGGGATCACAGATACGCAGTATTTT.

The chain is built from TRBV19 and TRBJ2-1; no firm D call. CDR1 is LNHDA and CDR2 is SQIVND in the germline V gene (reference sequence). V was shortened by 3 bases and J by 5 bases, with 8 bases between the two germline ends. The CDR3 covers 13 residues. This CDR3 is CASSITRNNEQFF. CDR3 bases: TGTGCCAGTAGTATTACCAGAAACAATGAGCAGTTCTTC.

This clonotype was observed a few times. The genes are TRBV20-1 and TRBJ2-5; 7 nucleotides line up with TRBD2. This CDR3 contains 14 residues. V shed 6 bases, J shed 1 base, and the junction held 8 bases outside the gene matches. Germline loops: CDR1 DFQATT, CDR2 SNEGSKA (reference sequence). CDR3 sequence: CSAVTGTTQETQYF. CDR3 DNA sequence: TGCAGTGCGGTTACCGGGACTACCCAAGAGACCCAGTACTTC.

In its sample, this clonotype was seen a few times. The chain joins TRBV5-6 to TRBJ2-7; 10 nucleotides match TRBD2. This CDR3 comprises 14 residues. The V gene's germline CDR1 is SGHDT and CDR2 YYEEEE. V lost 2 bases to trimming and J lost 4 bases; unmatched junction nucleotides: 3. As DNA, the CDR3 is TGTGCCAGCAGCTTCGGGACTAGCGAGTACGAGCAGTACTTC. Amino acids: CASSFGTSEYEQYF.

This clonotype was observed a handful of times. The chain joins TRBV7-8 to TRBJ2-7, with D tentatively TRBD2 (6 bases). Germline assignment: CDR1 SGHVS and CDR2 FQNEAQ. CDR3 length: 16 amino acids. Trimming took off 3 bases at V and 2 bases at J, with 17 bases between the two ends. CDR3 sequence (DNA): TGTGCCAGCAGCTTCACCGTTGCGGGACTTCCCTACGAGCAGTACTTC. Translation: CASSFTVAGLPYEQYF. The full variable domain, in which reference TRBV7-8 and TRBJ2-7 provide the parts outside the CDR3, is GAGVSQSPRYKVAKRGQDVALRCDPISGHVSLFWYQQALGQGPEFLTYFQNEAQLDKSGLPSDRFFAERPEGSVSTLKIQRTQQEDSAVYLCASSFTVAGLPYEQYFGPGTRLTVT.

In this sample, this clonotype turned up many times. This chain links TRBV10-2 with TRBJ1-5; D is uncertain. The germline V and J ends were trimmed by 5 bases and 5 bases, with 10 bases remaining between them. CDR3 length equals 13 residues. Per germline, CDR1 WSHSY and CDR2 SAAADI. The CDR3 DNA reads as TGCGCCAGCAGTACTTACGGGGATCAGCCCCAGCATTTT. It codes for CASSTYGDQPQHF.

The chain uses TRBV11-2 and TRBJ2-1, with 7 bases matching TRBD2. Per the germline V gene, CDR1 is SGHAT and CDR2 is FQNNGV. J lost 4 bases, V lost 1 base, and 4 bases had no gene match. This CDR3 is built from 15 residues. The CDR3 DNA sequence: TGTGCCAGCAGCTTAGCTAGCGGAGATTACAATGAGCAGTTCTTC. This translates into CASSLASGDYNEQFF.

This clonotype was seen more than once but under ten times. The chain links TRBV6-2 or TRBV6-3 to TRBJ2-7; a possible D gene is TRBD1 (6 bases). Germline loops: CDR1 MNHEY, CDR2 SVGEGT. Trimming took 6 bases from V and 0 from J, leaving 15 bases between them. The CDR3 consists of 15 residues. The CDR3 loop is CASSNGQKLSYEQYF. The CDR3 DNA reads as TGTGCCAGCAGCAATGGACAGAAACTCTCCTACGAGCAGTACTTC.

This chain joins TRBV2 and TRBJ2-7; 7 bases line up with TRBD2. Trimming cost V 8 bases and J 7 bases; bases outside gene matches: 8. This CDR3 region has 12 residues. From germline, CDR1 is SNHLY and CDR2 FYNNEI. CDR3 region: CASPIRGVEQYF. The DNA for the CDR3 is TGTGCCAGCCCAATACGGGGGGTGGAGCAGTACTTC. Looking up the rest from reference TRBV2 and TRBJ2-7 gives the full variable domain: EPEVTQTPSHQVTQMGQEVILRCVPISNHLYFYWYRQILGQKVEFLVSFYNNEISEKSEIFDDQFSVERPDGSNFTLKIRSTKLEDSAMYFCASPIRGVEQYFGPGTRLTVT.

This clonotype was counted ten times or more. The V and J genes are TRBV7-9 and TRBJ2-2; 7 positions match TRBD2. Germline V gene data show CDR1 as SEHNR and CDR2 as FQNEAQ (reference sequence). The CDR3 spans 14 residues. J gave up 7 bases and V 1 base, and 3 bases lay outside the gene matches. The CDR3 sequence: CASSLDREVGELFF. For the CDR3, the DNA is TGTGCCAGCAGCTTAGATCGGGAGGTCGGGGAGCTGTTTTTT.

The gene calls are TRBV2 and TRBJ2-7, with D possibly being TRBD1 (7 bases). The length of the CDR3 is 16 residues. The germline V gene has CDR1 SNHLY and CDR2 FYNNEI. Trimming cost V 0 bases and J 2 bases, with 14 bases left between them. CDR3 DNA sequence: TGTGCCAGCAGTGAAGCGGAGGGGGCTGTCACCTACGAGCAGTACTTC. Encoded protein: CASSEAEGAVTYEQYF.

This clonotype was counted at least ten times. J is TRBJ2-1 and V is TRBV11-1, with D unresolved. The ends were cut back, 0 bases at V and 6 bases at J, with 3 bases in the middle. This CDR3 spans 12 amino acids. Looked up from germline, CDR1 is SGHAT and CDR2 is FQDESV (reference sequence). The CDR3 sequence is CASSLARNEQFF. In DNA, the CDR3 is TGTGCCAGCAGCTTAGCGCGCAATGAGCAGTTCTTC. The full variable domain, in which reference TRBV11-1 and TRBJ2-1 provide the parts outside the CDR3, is EAEVAQSPRYKITEKSQAVAFWCDPISGHATLYWYRQILGQGPELLVQFQDESVVDDSQLPKDRFSAERLKGVDSTLKIQPAELGDSAMYLCASSLARNEQFFGPGTRLTVL.

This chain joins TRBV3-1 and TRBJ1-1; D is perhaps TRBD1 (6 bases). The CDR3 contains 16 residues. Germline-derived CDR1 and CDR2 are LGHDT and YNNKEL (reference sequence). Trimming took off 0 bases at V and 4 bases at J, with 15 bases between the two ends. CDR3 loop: CASSQEGAGAGTEAFF. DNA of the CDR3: TGTGCCAGCAGCCAAGAAGGGGCAGGGGCTGGCACTGAAGCTTTCTTT. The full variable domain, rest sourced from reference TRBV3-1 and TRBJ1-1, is DTAVSQTPKYLVTQMGNDKSIKCEQNLGHDTMYWYKQDSKKFLKIMFSYNNKELIINETVPNRFSPKSPDKAHLNLHINSLELGDSAVYFCASSQEGAGAGTEAFFGQGTRLTVV.

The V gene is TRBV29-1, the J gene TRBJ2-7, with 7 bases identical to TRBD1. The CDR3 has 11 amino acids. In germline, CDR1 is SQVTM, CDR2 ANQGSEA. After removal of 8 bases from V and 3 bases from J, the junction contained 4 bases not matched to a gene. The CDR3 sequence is CSSGDSYEQYF. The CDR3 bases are TGCAGCTCTGGGGACAGCTACGAGCAGTACTTC.

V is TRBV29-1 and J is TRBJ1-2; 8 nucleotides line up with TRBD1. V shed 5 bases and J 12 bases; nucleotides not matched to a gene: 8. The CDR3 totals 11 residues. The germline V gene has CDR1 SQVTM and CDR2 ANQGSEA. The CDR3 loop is CSVYGQGGDTF. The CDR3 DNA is TGCAGCGTTTACGGACAGGGAGGGGACACCTTC.

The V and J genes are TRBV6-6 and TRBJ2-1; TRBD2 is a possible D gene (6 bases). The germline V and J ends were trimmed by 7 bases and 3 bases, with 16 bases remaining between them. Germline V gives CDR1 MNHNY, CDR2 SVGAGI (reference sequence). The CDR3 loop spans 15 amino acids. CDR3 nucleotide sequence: TGTGCCAGCACCCCCGTCGGCGGGAACTACAATGAGCAGTTCTTC. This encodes CASTPVGGNYNEQFF.

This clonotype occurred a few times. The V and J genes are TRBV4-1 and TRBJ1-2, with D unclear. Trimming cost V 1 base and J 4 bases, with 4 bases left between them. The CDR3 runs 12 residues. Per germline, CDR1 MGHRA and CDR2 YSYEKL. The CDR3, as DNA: TGCGCCAGCAGCCAAGGAGCCTATGGCTACACCTTC. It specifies CASSQGAYGYTF.